Below, one TCR beta chain is given with its context. The data stem from a study of blood T cell repertoires in COVID-19. Study overall: Some COVID-19 samples were acute and others convalescent; all came from the United States, Italy and Spain. Sample material is recorded as cDNA or gDNA derived from T cells, B-cell-depleted T cells, or PBMCs.

Trimming took off 4 bases at V and 6 bases at J, with 13 bases between the two ends. The CDR3 is 14 residues long. The V gene's germline CDR1 is SGHRS and CDR2 YFSETQ. Original processing notes: Amplification of reference gene primers provided the estimated nucleated cell counts. The protocol was immunoSEQ multiplex PCR, while the TCRdb copy is restricted to in-frame clones and leaves out a portion. The V and J calls and clone size come from that table; D and trimming were worked out from the DNA. The sample holds some 56,000 clones, approximately 80% seen once. The sample comprised peripheral blood. The receptor was derived from a woman aged 80 or over with active or convalescent COVID-19. The V gene is TRBV5-1, the J gene TRBJ1-4; tentatively, D is TRBD1 (6 bases). CDR3 nucleotide sequence: TGCGCCAGCAGCCGAGGGGGAGTGGATGAAAAACTGTTTTTT. Protein product: CASSRGGVDEKLFF.